This T cell receptor beta chain was retrieved from a study of T cells in Graves' hyperthyroidism and ophthalmopathy. The germline V gene encodes CDR1 SGHTA and CDR2 FQGNSA. Trimming cost V 2 bases and J 6 bases; bases outside gene matches: 7. The CDR3 runs 16 residues. This clonotype was seen repeatedly, ten times or more. Its antigen is still unknown. What was amplified from RNA transcripts were TCR beta CDR3 regions. HTBI primers were employed in a first-round RT-PCR of the TCR CDR3. TCRdb reanalysed the multiplex PCR reads using MiXCR and keeps one entry per CDR3 protein. The sample carries hundreds of thousands of distinct CDR3 sequences, 45% recorded once. Study observations and caveats: The model predicted ophthalmopathy a median around 6.5 months before onset. Researchers found most expanded thyroid clonotypes above 0.001 in blood as well.

The chain couples TRBV7-2 to TRBJ2-7; 13 bases line up with TRBD2. Sequencing input: peripheral blood or thyroid tissue (not recorded which). The sequence derives from an adult man with Graves' disease, either hyperthyroidism or ophthalmopathy (not recorded which). CDR3 residues: CASSLSGGLAGSEQYF. The CDR3 DNA reads TGTGCCAGCAGCTTAAGCGGGGGACTAGCGGGATCCGAGCAGTACTTC.